Detailed here is one TCR beta chain. The V end lost 3 bases, the J end lost 0 bases, and 11 bases lay between the germline ends. The CDR3 covers 15 residues. In germline, CDR1 is SGHRS, CDR2 YFSETQ. Sample barcodes and UMIs were carried by the TCR alpha and TCR beta cDNA libraries that 5'RACE generated with constant-segment primers. A single record per CDR3 protein comes from TCRdb applying MiXCR to the 5' RACE reads. The table has hundreds of thousands of distinct CDR3 sequences, approximately 7.6% seen once. The data originate from a study of T-cell memory formation after mild COVID-19. The sequencing input was PBMCs or a T cell subset sorted from them (not recorded which). This sequence was found in a young man who had mild COVID-19 (a few samples of this study predate the infection). Cell type and time point are not known. This chain joins TRBV5-1 and TRBJ2-3; D not certain. DNA for the CDR3: TGCGCCAGCAGCTCCGCCGGTTACAGCACAGATACGCAGTATTTT. It translates to CASSSAGYSTDTQYF. Using reference TRBV5-1 and TRBJ2-3 for the parts outside the CDR3, the full variable domain is KAGVTQTPRYLIKTRGQQVTLSCSPISGHRSVSWYQQTPGQGLQFLFEYFSETQRNKGNFPGRFSGRQFSNSRSEMNVSTLELGDSALYLCASSSAGYSTDTQYFGPGTRLTVL.